These T cell receptor beta chains were read from a single sample in a study of early T cells in non-severe SARS-CoV-2 infection. TCRdb re-called the 5' RACE reads with MiXCR, one entry per CDR3 protein. The profile shows tens of thousands of distinct CDR3 sequences, about 10% of them singletons. Sequencing was performed on whole blood, taken at baseline. These receptors were taken from an adult who was a healthcare worker with PCR-confirmed SARS-CoV-2 infection or an uninfected control (not recorded which). Each CDR3 is given with its conserved first and last residue. Fields, in order: CDR3 protein, CDR3 DNA, clone size, V gene, D gene, J gene. D genes are given only for firm matches. Clone size is not always given. Where it is, it says once, few, many or a class for expanded clones.

CASSHGLAYNEQFF TGTGCCAGCAGCCATGGACTGGCGTACAATGAGCAGTTCTTC many TRBV11-2 NA TRBJ2-1
CASRSGQPQETQYF TGCGCCAGCAGATCCGGACAGCCTCAAGAGACCCAGTACTTC NA TRBV5-1 NA TRBJ2-5
CSATILGGSGNSPLHF TGCAGTGCCACAATCTTAGGGGGCTCAGGGAATTCACCCCTCCACTTT few TRBV20-1 TRBD1 TRBJ1-6
CASGKFTGGAGELFF TGTGCCAGCGGAAAATTTACAGGGGGCGCCGGGGAGCTGTTTTTT many TRBV2 TRBD1 TRBJ2-2
CASSNSGTDTQYF TGTGCCAGCAGCAATAGCGGCACAGATACGCAGTATTTT NA TRBV12-3/TRBV12-4 NA TRBJ2-3
CASSLLSGRVPSYEQYF TGTGCCAGCAGTTTATTATCTGGGCGGGTGCCCTCCTACGAGCAGTACTTC few TRBV28 NA TRBJ2-7
CASSATTGELFF TGTGCCAGTAGTGCAACCACCGGGGAGCTGTTTTTT few TRBV19 NA TRBJ2-2
CASSVQGITSYEQYF TGTGCCAGCAGCGTACAGGGGATTACCTCCTACGAGCAGTACTTC NA TRBV28 TRBD1 TRBJ2-7
CASSGQSYEQYF TGTGCCAGCAGCGGACAGTCCTACGAGCAGTACTTC few TRBV12-3/TRBV12-4 NA TRBJ2-7
CASSSGSTYEQYF TGCGCCAGCAGCAGTGGGTCAACCTACGAGCAGTACTTC many TRBV5-1 NA TRBJ2-7
CASSLRDGYEQYF TGTGCCAGCAGTCTCCGGGACGGCTACGAGCAGTACTTC NA TRBV6-6 NA TRBJ2-7
CASSLGTADNQPQHF TGTGCCAGCAGCTTAGGGACAGCGGACAATCAGCCCCAGCATTTT NA TRBV11-2 NA TRBJ1-5
CASSTFSGRSSSGYTF TGTGCCAGCTCAACATTCTCGGGACGTTCCTCTTCTGGCTACACCTTC many TRBV19 NA TRBJ1-2
CSVGESHSTRTQYF TGCAGCGTTGGTGAGTCGCACAGCACGCGGACCCAGTACTTC many TRBV29-1 NA TRBJ2-5
CSATQLGTTYNEQFF TGCAGTGCTACCCAGTTGGGGACAACCTACAATGAGCAGTTCTTC many TRBV20-1 NA TRBJ2-1
CATSQREAQTQYF TGTGCCACCAGCCAGAGAGAAGCGCAGACCCAGTACTTC many TRBV15 NA TRBJ2-5
CASRTSGRGADTQYF TGTGCCAGCAGGACTAGCGGGAGGGGGGCAGATACGCAGTATTTT few TRBV11-2 TRBD2 TRBJ2-3
CASSPTSSYGYTF TGTGCCAGCAGCCCTACATCCTCCTATGGCTACACCTTC NA TRBV12-3/TRBV12-4 NA TRBJ1-2
CASSRPDTQYF TGTGCCAGCTCCCGCCCGGATACGCAGTATTTT NA TRBV28 NA TRBJ2-3
CASSLEERANTGELFF TGTGCCAGCAGTTTAGAGGAAAGGGCGAACACCGGGGAGCTGTTTTTT NA TRBV28 NA TRBJ2-2
CASSLAGGPGDTQYF TGCGCCAGCAGCTTAGCGGGAGGGCCGGGAGATACGCAGTATTTT few TRBV5-1 TRBD2 TRBJ2-3
CASKLAVSTDTQYF TGTGCCAGTAAACTAGCGGTTAGCACAGATACGCAGTATTTT few TRBV19 TRBD2 TRBJ2-3
CASTRGEQAFQETQYF TGCGCCAGCACGAGGGGGGAGCAGGCCTTTCAAGAGACCCAGTACTTC few TRBV5-1 NA TRBJ2-5
CASSPSPVQGYNEQFF TGTGCCAGCTCACCCTCCCCGGTGCAAGGATACAATGAGCAGTTCTTC many TRBV18 NA TRBJ2-1
CASSLPLTSGMQQFF TGTGCCAGCAGTTTACCCCTGACTAGCGGGATGCAGCAGTTCTTC many TRBV12-3/TRBV12-4 TRBD2 TRBJ2-1
CASSLVPGATGELFF TGTGCCAGCAGCTTAGTCCCAGGGGCCACCGGGGAGCTGTTTTTT few TRBV7-2 NA TRBJ2-2
CASSQDRGTYNEQFF TGTGCCAGCAGCCAAGATCGAGGGACATACAATGAGCAGTTCTTC NA TRBV3-1 NA TRBJ2-1
CASSTGQENTEAFF TGTGCCAGCAGTACGGGACAGGAGAATACTGAAGCTTTCTTT many TRBV6-1 TRBD1 TRBJ1-1
CAISKTGTGVTEAFF TGTGCCATCAGCAAAACCGGGACAGGGGTCACTGAAGCTTTCTTT many TRBV10-3 TRBD1 TRBJ1-1
CASSLTPGAYEQYF TGTGCCAGCAGCTTAACTCCAGGGGCCTACGAGCAGTACTTC many TRBV7-8 NA TRBJ2-7
CASTLLAGGLDTQYF TGTGCCAGCACGCTACTAGCGGGAGGTCTAGATACGCAGTATTTT NA TRBV7-9 TRBD2 TRBJ2-3
CASKTGGAGYNEQFF TGTGCCAGCAAGACTGGGGGAGCGGGCTACAATGAGCAGTTCTTC few TRBV2 NA TRBJ2-1
CASSLGGKSYEQYF TGTGCCAGCAGCTTGGGCGGGAAGTCCTACGAGCAGTACTTC many TRBV7-2 NA TRBJ2-7
CASSQGLNNSPLHF TGTGCCAGCAGTCAAGGACTGAATAATTCACCCCTCCACTTT few TRBV28 NA TRBJ1-6
CASSPGGQQNYGYTF TGTGCCAGCTCACCGGGAGGTCAGCAAAACTATGGCTACACCTTC few TRBV18 NA TRBJ1-2
CASRNSDTYEQYF TGTGCCAGCAGAAACTCGGACACTTACGAGCAGTACTTC few TRBV28 NA TRBJ2-7
CASSPHENGYTF TGCGCCAGCAGCCCTCATGAAAATGGCTACACCTTC NA TRBV5-1 NA TRBJ1-2
CASSVSDGVTDTQYF TGTGCCAGCAGTGTCAGTGACGGGGTCACAGATACGCAGTATTTT many TRBV6-1 NA TRBJ2-3
CAIRPSGSSYNEQFF TGTGCCATCAGACCAAGCGGGAGCTCCTACAATGAGCAGTTCTTC few TRBV10-3 TRBD2 TRBJ2-1
CASSKDGGGQETQYF TGTGCCAGCAGCAAGGACGGGGGGGGCCAAGAGACCCAGTACTTC NA TRBV13 TRBD2 TRBJ2-5
CASSSNTDTQYF TGTGCCAGCAGCTCCAACACAGATACGCAGTATTTT many TRBV7-8 NA TRBJ2-3
CASNLADEQFF TGTGCCAGCAACCTGGCCGATGAGCAGTTCTTC NA TRBV2 NA TRBJ2-1
CASSQGLGTSPTQYF TGTGCCAGCAGTCAGGGACTAGGAACATCTCCTACGCAGTATTTT many TRBV28 TRBD2 TRBJ2-3
CASSYSVQISGELFF TGTGCCAGCAGTTACTCTGTTCAAATAAGCGGGGAGCTGTTTTTT few TRBV6-6 NA TRBJ2-2
CASSLRTRNTGELFF TGTGCCAGCAGTTTAAGGACTAGGAACACCGGGGAGCTGTTTTTT many TRBV12-3/TRBV12-4 TRBD2 TRBJ2-2
CASSPAGRAGEQFF TGTGCCAGCAGCCCGGCGGGGCGCGCGGGGGAGCAGTTCTTC few TRBV9 NA TRBJ2-1